The clone carrying this T cell receptor (beta chain) was seen repeatedly, ten times or more. Looked up from germline, CDR1 is SEHNR and CDR2 is FQNEAQ (reference sequence). The ends were cut back, 6 bases at V and 0 bases at J, with 14 bases in the middle. The CDR3 is made up of 15 amino acids. PBMCs were derived from around 10 ml fresh peripheral blood. This record comes from a study of T cells in Graves' hyperthyroidism and ophthalmopathy. Amplification of TCR beta CDR3 regions was performed using RNA transcripts as template. The HTBI set primed first-round TCR CDR3 RT-PCR. One entry per CDR3 protein results from TCRdb running MiXCR on the multiplex PCR reads. The sample has 200,000 to 250,000 distinct CDR3 sequences, about a sixth seen once.

The V gene is TRBV7-9, the J gene TRBJ1-2; D possibly corresponds to TRBD1 (5 bases). The specimen was blood. The sequence was obtained from a man in his forties with Graves' hyperthyroidism. The CDR3 DNA sequence: TGTGCCAGCAGTCCCGGGACCCAAGCTAACTATGGCTACACCTTC. Encoded protein: CASSPGTQANYGYTF.